The present T cell receptor (beta chain) was sequenced within a study of blood T cell repertoires in COVID-19. Followed over time, Seattle patients had been enrolled while infection was active. Unmatched junction bases numbered 6, after V lost 5 bases and J lost 4 bases. The CDR3 length is 15 residues. Germline lookup yields CDR1 MNHEY and CDR2 SVGAGI. TCRdb's copy holds only in-frame clones and misses some; the assay was immunoSEQ multiplex PCR. The sample records about 350,000 clones, 87% being singletons. Sample: peripheral blood. This TCR derives from a woman aged 45-59 years with COVID-19, enrolled during active disease. The chain couples TRBV6-5 to TRBJ1-5; 9 bases align to TRBD1. The CDR3 reads CASSHGQGTNQPQHF. DNA of the CDR3: TGTGCCAGCAGTCACGGACAGGGGACTAATCAGCCCCAGCATTTT.